This TCR beta chain originates from a study of T-cell memory formation after mild COVID-19. V was pared by 3 bases and J by 6 bases, with 10 bases of the junction left unmatched. The CDR3 is 16 residues long. 5'RACE with constant-segment primers yielded barcoded, UMI-tagged TCR alpha and TCR beta cDNA libraries. A single record per CDR3 protein comes from TCRdb applying MiXCR to the 5' RACE reads. The sample records around 470,000 distinct CDR3 sequences, about 19% being singletons. The sample holds a few counts of this clonotype. The sequencing sample was made of PBMCs or a T cell subset sorted from them (not recorded which). The TCR was taken from an adult woman who had mild COVID-19 (a few samples of this study predate the infection). Cell type and time point are not known. The chain uses TRBV12-3 or TRBV12-4 and TRBJ2-2; 7 bases map to TRBD1. This CDR3 reads CASSFTGQEVPGELFF. CDR3 coding DNA: TGTGCCAGCAGTTTTACAGGACAGGAGGTGCCCGGGGAGCTGTTTTTT.